This record covers a single T cell receptor beta chain. This specimen belongs to a study of blood T cell repertoires in COVID-19. In the study overall: The study drew acute and convalescent COVID-19 samples from the United States, Italy and Spain.

Only in-frame clones appear in the TCRdb table, and some are missing; sequencing was by immunoSEQ multiplex PCR. The sample has more than 250,000 clones, more than 90% seen once. Germline V gives CDR1 KGHSH, CDR2 LQKENI. This CDR3 spans 15 amino acids. V was cut by 3 bases and J by 7 bases, with 15 bases left in between. Cohort assignment relied on participant-reported clinical history. The specimen sequenced was PBMCs or T cells enriched from blood (not recorded which). This TCR was sampled from a woman younger than 45 who had recovered from COVID-19. The chain couples TRBV18 to TRBJ2-2; the D gene is possibly TRBD2 (6 bases). The CDR3 DNA is TGTGCCAGCTCACCGTTTGGAGGGGAGGACGGGGAGCTGTTTTTT. It translates to CASSPFGGEDGELFF.